This passage covers 8 T cell receptor beta chains from one sample sequenced in a study of monozygotic twins with inflammatory bowel disease. Reanalyzing the 5' RACE reads, TCRdb keeps one entry per CDR3 protein, without DNA. This repertoire comprises 330,000 or so distinct CDR3 sequences; its ten largest clones make up 2% to 2.5%. The sample taken for sequencing was blood. Receptor source: a human donor with ulcerative colitis or Crohn's disease, or a healthy co-twin of an affected twin (not recorded which).

The chain is built from TRBV5-6 and TRBJ1-6. Germline V gene lookup returns CDR1 SGHDT and CDR2 YYEEEE. The length of the CDR3 is 16 residues. The CDR3 here is CASSFNVGSYNSPLHF.

The V gene is TRBV28, the J gene TRBJ1-2. CDR1 is MDHEN, CDR2 SYDVKM, per germline. The CDR3 has 12 residues. The CDR3 sequence: CASRLRDYGYTF.

The J gene is TRBJ1-1, the V gene TRBV28; TCRdb's D call, TRBD1, is unchecked because there is no DNA. Germline V gives CDR1 MDHEN, CDR2 SYDVKM. The CDR3 length is 14 residues. The CDR3 region is CASRAQGDVVGAFF.

This sequence joins TRBV5-1 and TRBJ1-1. The CDR3 has 13 amino acids. Germline V gene sequence: CDR1 SGHRS, CDR2 YFSETQ. This chain's CDR3 is CASSPAVGTEAFF.

The chain combines TRBV14 with TRBJ2-1; with no DNA, the TCRdb D assignment of TRBD1 cannot be verified. Germline-derived CDR1 and CDR2 are SGHDN and FVKESK. The CDR3 extends over 13 amino acids. The CDR3 protein is CASSRREYNEQFF.

The chain joins TRBV30 to TRBJ1-6; TCRdb's D call, TRBD1, is unchecked because there is no DNA. The CDR3 covers 11 residues. Germline V gene lookup returns CDR1 GTSNPN and CDR2 SVGIG (reference sequence). The CDR3 region is CAWSVRGALHF.

The CDR3 spells CASSGQGGETQYF. The gene calls are TRBV6-1 and TRBJ2-5; TCRdb picks TRBD1, but there is no DNA to check that call. Germline CDR1 reads MNHNS; CDR2 reads SASEGT. This CDR3 is built from 13 residues.

This CDR3 reads CASTPTGIQETQYF. The J gene is TRBJ2-5, the V gene TRBV6-2 or TRBV6-3; the TCRdb call, TRBD1, lacks DNA for checking. Germline V CDR1 and CDR2: MNHEY, SVGEGT. The CDR3 totals 14 residues.